A single sample gave rise to the 27 T cell receptor beta chains below, sequenced in a study of T cell clonality in common variable immunodeficiency. TCRdb keeps only in-frame clones here, not all; method: immunoSEQ multiplex PCR. The sample has roughly 30,000 clones, none seen only once. Broader study findings: In common variable immunodeficiency, TCR beta chains reportedly carried fewer deletions and N-nucleotide insertions.

For these TCRs, the target antigens are not known. What was sequenced was peripheral blood mononuclear cells. These receptor sequences come from a human donor with common variable immunodeficiency.

Regarding this clone: The read comes to an end 3 residues before the CDR3 does, leaving the germline J gene to fill in the end. The chain combines TRBV19 with TRBJ2-7; D is possibly TRBD2 (5 bases). Between the trimmed V and J ends, which lost 3 bases and 5 bases, there was a span of 8 bases. Germline CDR1 and CDR2: LNHDA and SQIVND (reference sequence). This CDR3 has 12 residues. CDR3 region: CASSMIGDEQYF. The CDR3 DNA, read in part, is TGTGCCAGTAGTATGATCGGGGACGAG.

This clone was seen a handful of times. The read is 3 residues too short to cover the CDR3 end, so that end is filled in from the germline J gene. The gene calls are TRBV6-4 and TRBJ2-1; D gene unclear. Germline V gene lookup returns CDR1 MRHNA and CDR2 SNTAGT. This CDR3 is built from 14 residues. With 0 bases removed from V and 9 bases from J, the gap between germline ends came to 12 bases. CDR3 loop: CASSDSFFQAEQFF. CDR3 DNA (partial): TGTGCCAGCAGTGACTCCTTTTTTCAGGCTGAG.

This clone was detected many times. The read is 3 residues too short to cover the CDR3 end, so that end is filled in from the germline J gene. V gene TRBV7-9 combines with J gene TRBJ1-1; D may be TRBD1 (5 bases). Trimming removed 5 bases from V and 5 bases from J, with 15 bases in between. This CDR3 has 14 residues. From germline, CDR1 is SEHNR and CDR2 FQNEAQ (reference sequence). CDR3 sequence: CASSPPAGLTEAFF. Incomplete CDR3 DNA: TGTGCCAGCAGCCCGCCGGCAGGGTTAACTGAA.

Ten or more counts support this clone. The sequenced part of the CDR3 DNA is TGCAGCGTTGGGCGGGAGGGAAATGAG. This codes for CSVGREGNE. The whole CDR3 region reads CSVGREGNEQFF. The rearrangement links TRBV29-1 to TRBJ2-1, with 9 bases lining up with TRBD2. The read halts 3 residues ahead of the CDR3 end, with the missing end drawn from the germline J gene. Germline CDR1 and CDR2: SQVTM and ANQGSEA. Germline trimming cut 4 bases from V and 7 bases from J; bases unmatched to any gene: 2. The CDR3 is made up of 12 amino acids.

This clone was seen a few times. The read falls 3 residues short of the CDR3 end, and the missing part is taken from the germline J gene. The chain couples TRBV5-5 to TRBJ1-1; 7 positions agree with TRBD1. The CDR3 extends over 15 amino acids. The J segment lost 3 bases and the V segment lost 3 bases, leaving 8 bases of the junction unmatched. Germline loops: CDR1 SGHKS, CDR2 YYEKEE (reference sequence). The part of the CDR3 DNA that was read is TGTGCCAGCAGCTCTCAGAAGGGACAGTACACTGAA. Translated, it gives CASSSQKGQYTE. Given in full, the CDR3 is CASSSQKGQYTEAFF.

This clone was counted between two and nine times. The read gets to within 3 residues of the CDR3 end, and the germline J gene fills in the rest. V and J are TRBV2 and TRBJ2-1; D remains unclear. The germline gives CDR1 SNHLY, CDR2 FYNNEI. This CDR3 region has 14 residues. V lost 8 bases and J 8 bases, leaving 19 bases between the germline ends. This CDR3 reads CASGPPVPLYEQFF. Partial CDR3 DNA: TGTGCCAGCGGCCCTCCAGTCCCCCTCTATGAG. Looking up the rest from reference TRBV2 and TRBJ2-1 gives the full variable domain: EPEVTQTPSHQVTQMGQEVILRCVPISNHLYFYWYRQILGQKVEFLVSFYNNEISEKSEIFDDQFSVERPDGSNFTLKIRSTKLEDSAMYFCASGPPVPLYEQFFGPGTRLTVL.

This clone was observed a handful of times. The read comes to an end 3 residues before the CDR3 does, leaving the germline J gene to fill in the end. The chain has TRBV5-1 and TRBJ2-7, with 11 bases lining up with TRBD1. V was clipped by 4 bases and J by 5 bases; unmatched bases: 5. The CDR3 length is 14 residues. CDR1 and CDR2 (germline): SGHRS, YFSETQ. Partial CDR3 DNA: TGCGCCAGCAGCCACGGACAGGGGGCCAACGAG. This gives the protein CASSHGQGANE. The entire CDR3 protein is CASSHGQGANEQYF.

In its sample, this clone was seen many times. The sequenced CDR3 bases are TGTGCCACCAGTGAAACCGGGACAGGGAACGGAAGGCGAGCCTACGAG. The encoded protein is CATSETGTGNGRRAYE. The full CDR3 protein reads CATSETGTGNGRRAYEQYF. This sequence joins TRBV24-1 and TRBJ2-7, with 9 bases matching TRBD1. The read terminates 3 residues before the CDR3 end, so the remaining end is supplied by the germline J gene. With V trimmed by 4 bases and J by 2 bases, 17 bases remained unmatched. Germline-derived CDR1 and CDR2 are KGHDR and SFDVKD. The length of the CDR3 is 19 residues.

This clone has only a few counts. An end of the junction differs from the germline gene, which may be a read error. The DNA ends 3 residues before the CDR3 does, and the rest of the CDR3 is filled in from the germline J gene. The chain has TRBV7-2 and TRBJ2-7, with no clear D. Per the germline V gene, CDR1 is SGHTA and CDR2 is FQGNSA. CDR3 length: 14 residues. The DNA read from the CDR3 is TGTGCCAGCAGGTTAGATAGAGCTACTTACGAG. Protein sequence: CASRLDRATYE. From start to end, the CDR3 is CASRLDRATYEQYF.

In this sample, this clone turned up many times. Germline is not matched at one junction end, which may reflect a read error. The CDR3 reads CASATMDWNAGELFF. CDR3 bases read: TGTGCCAGCGCAACCATGGACTGGAACGCCGGGGAG. The chain couples TRBV7-2 to TRBJ2-2, with D tentatively TRBD2 (5 bases). The read halts 3 residues ahead of the CDR3 end, with the missing end drawn from the germline J gene. CDR1 SGHTA and CDR2 FQGNSA come from the germline V gene. The CDR3 spans 15 residues.

This clone was detected only a few times. The junction shows a germline mismatch at one end, possibly a read error. Coverage ceases 3 residues before the CDR3 finishes, and the germline J gene fills in the end. The chain carries TRBV6-1 and TRBJ1-2; 10 nucleotides agree with TRBD1. CDR1 and CDR2 from the germline V gene are MNHNS and SASEGT. The CDR3 contains 16 residues. The sequenced CDR3 bases are TGTGCCAGCAGCGAAGCTCCGACAGGGGGCGGAACGGGC. Its translation: CASSEAPTGGGTG. In full, the CDR3 reads CASSEAPTGGGTGYTF.

This clone was seen a handful of times. The read gets to within 3 residues of the CDR3 end, and the germline J gene fills in the rest. The rearrangement links TRBV7-2 to TRBJ1-6; 8 nucleotides line up with TRBD1. The germline V gene encodes CDR1 SGHTA and CDR2 FQGNSA. The CDR3 loop spans 14 amino acids. CDR3: CASSSDRGPSPLHF. The DNA read from the CDR3 is TGTGCCAGCAGCTCAGACAGGGGACCATCGCCC.

This clone was seen repeatedly, ten times or more. The CDR3 goes on 3 residues after the read ends, and that part is filled in from the germline J gene. This chain uses TRBV18 with TRBJ1-2; 7 bases are a match to TRBD1. The CDR3 has 14 amino acids. CDR1 is KGHSH, CDR2 LQKENI, per germline. V was pared by 6 bases and J by 4 bases, with 8 bases of the junction left unmatched. CDR3 bases read: TGTGCCAGCTCCCCCGCGGGACAGACCTATGGC. It is translated as CASSPAGQTYG. The entire CDR3 protein reads CASSPAGQTYGYTF.

On this clone: The read gets to within 3 residues of the CDR3 end, and the germline J gene fills in the rest. The V call is TRBV2, the J call TRBJ2-1, with 10 bases lining up with TRBD2. From germline, CDR1 is SNHLY and CDR2 FYNNEI. This CDR3 has 15 residues. Unmatched junction bases numbered 6, after V lost 6 bases and J lost 4 bases. Partial CDR3 DNA: TGTGCCAGCAGATTAGGACTAGCGGATTACAATGAG. The encoded protein is CASRLGLADYNE. The whole CDR3 sequence reads CASRLGLADYNEQFF.

This clone was recorded many times. The observed sequence ends 3 residues before the CDR3 terminus, with the missing tail filled in from the germline J gene. The rearrangement joins TRBV20-1 to TRBJ2-1; TRBD2 matches 9 bases. CDR3 length equals 14 residues. The germline V gene has CDR1 DFQATT and CDR2 SNEGSKA (reference sequence). The V gene end was trimmed by 0 bases and the J gene end by 9 bases; junction bases not matched to a gene: 6. The CDR3: CSARDIAGVREQFF. The CDR3 DNA, read in part, is TGCAGTGCTAGAGATATAGCGGGAGTCCGTGAG.

A few counts support this clone. The missing CDR3 end, 3 residues past where the read stops, is filled in from the germline J gene. The chain carries TRBV11-2 and TRBJ2-7; D possibly corresponds to TRBD1 (6 bases). This CDR3 has 14 amino acids. CDR1 and CDR2 (germline): SGHAT, FQNNGV. Trimming removed 2 bases at V and 3 bases at J, with 11 bases between. The covered CDR3 bases are TGTGCCAGCAGCTTATGGGGGACAAACTACGAG. This gives the protein CASSLWGTNYE. The whole CDR3 protein is CASSLWGTNYEQYF.

This clone was recorded at least ten times. The read comes to an end 3 residues before the CDR3 does, leaving the germline J gene to fill in the end. The V call is TRBV20-1, the J call TRBJ2-4; 7 bases fit TRBD2. Germline CDR1 is DFQATT and CDR2 is SNEGSKA (reference sequence). The CDR3 runs 13 residues. V shed 6 bases and J 8 bases; nucleotides not matched to a gene: 10. The CDR3 sequence: CSAEKAGMYIQYF. CDR3 bases read: TGCAGTGCAGAGAAAGCGGGAATGTACATT.

The part of the CDR3 DNA that was read is TGTGCCAGCTCACGGGTAGCGGACTCCTACGAG. Its translation is CASSRVADSYE. The whole CDR3 is CASSRVADSYEQYF. The V call is TRBV18, the J call TRBJ2-7, with D perhaps TRBD2 (6 bases). The read comes to an end 3 residues before the CDR3 does, leaving the germline J gene to fill in the end. Trimming pared 4 bases from V and 0 bases from J, leaving 10 bases between. CDR1 is KGHSH, CDR2 LQKENI, per germline. There are 14 residues in the CDR3.

This clone appeared many times. The CDR3 is cut off 3 residues early in the read; its end comes from the germline J gene. J is TRBJ2-2 and V is TRBV4-2, with 7 bases identical to TRBD2. CDR1 is LGHNA and CDR2 is YNFKEQ in the germline V gene. The V and J ends lost 4 bases and 6 bases, in that order; junction bases with no gene match: 5. CDR3 size: 14 residues. Here the CDR3 reads CASSPTSAPGELFF. The sequenced CDR3 bases are TGTGCCAGCAGCCCTACTAGCGCTCCCGGGGAG.

This clone was observed at least ten times. The read is 3 residues too short to cover the CDR3 end, so that end is filled in from the germline J gene. The chain couples TRBV14 to TRBJ1-1, with D perhaps TRBD1 (6 bases). CDR3 length: 13 amino acids. Trimming pared 4 bases from V and 4 bases from J, leaving 10 bases between. Germline CDR1 and CDR2: SGHDN and FVKESK. CDR3 DNA, as far as it was read: TGTGCCAGCAGCCGAAACAGGGTCACTGAA. This codes for CASSRNRVTE. The whole CDR3 sequence reads CASSRNRVTEAFF.

This clone was seen a few times. The CDR3 end lies 3 residues beyond the end of the read and is filled in from the germline J gene. The genes are TRBV20-1 and TRBJ2-7; 10 nucleotides match TRBD2. The CDR3 is made up of 19 amino acids. V shed 0 bases and J 2 bases; nucleotides not matched to a gene: 16. From germline, CDR1 is DFQATT and CDR2 SNEGSKA (reference sequence). CDR3 DNA (partial): TGCAGTGCTAGAGATGTTTTAGCGGGAGGCCTTAGGATGACCTACGAG. Protein: CSARDVLAGGLRMTYE. The complete CDR3 sequence is CSARDVLAGGLRMTYEQYF.

This clone has at least ten counts. Sequencing ends 3 residues short of the CDR3 end; the germline J gene provides the rest. This chain connects TRBV30 to TRBJ1-1; the D is unclear. Per the germline V gene, CDR1 is GTSNPN and CDR2 is SVGIG (reference sequence). V was pared by 3 bases and J by 5 bases, with 16 bases between. The CDR3 runs 14 residues. CDR3 DNA (partial): TGTGCCTGGAGCCCCAGACACCTCAGGACTGAA. The encoded protein is CAWSPRHLRTE. The CDR3 in its entirety is CAWSPRHLRTEAFF.

This clone appeared a few times. Read coverage stops 3 residues before the CDR3 terminus; the germline J gene supplies the remainder. The chain is built from TRBV2 and TRBJ1-6; 7 bases line up with TRBD1. J gave up 2 bases and V 7 bases, and 11 bases lay outside the gene matches. Germline CDR1 and CDR2: SNHLY and FYNNEI. This CDR3 region has 17 residues. The sequenced part of the CDR3 DNA is TGTGCCAGCATCCTTACAGGGGAAGGAACCTATAATTCACCC. Protein product: CASILTGEGTYNSP. The full CDR3 protein is CASILTGEGTYNSPLHF.

Concerning this clone itself: The CDR3 end falls 3 residues outside the read, so it is completed with the germline J gene. J is TRBJ2-1 and V is TRBV5-1; D is tentatively TRBD1 or TRBD2 (5 bases each). V was trimmed by 5 bases and J by 2 bases, leaving 11 bases between them. CDR3 length equals 14 residues. Germline CDR1 SGHRS, CDR2 YFSETQ. The CDR3 DNA, read in part, is TGCGCCAGCAGTGCGCGAGGGGCCTACAATGAG. This translates into CASSARGAYNE. The full-length CDR3 reads as CASSARGAYNEQFF.

The table lists this clone with many counts. The CDR3 goes on 3 residues after the read ends, and that part is filled in from the germline J gene. V is TRBV18 and J is TRBJ1-6; maybe TRBD1 (6 bases). The V gene's germline CDR1 is KGHSH and CDR2 LQKENI. V lost 2 bases and J 6 bases, leaving 11 bases between the germline ends. This CDR3 contains 15 residues. The CDR3: CASSPGDRINSPLHF. CDR3 DNA (partial): TGTGCCAGCTCACCAGGCGACAGGATTAATTCACCC.

This clone turned up a few times. The CDR3 is CASSLGATSVYEQYF. The part of the CDR3 DNA that was read is TGCGCCAGCAGCTTGGGGGCGACTAGCGTCTACGAG. This sequence joins TRBV5-1 and TRBJ2-7; TRBD2 matches at 8 bases. The read ends 3 residues shy of where the CDR3 ends; the end is completed using the germline J gene. The germline CDR1 and CDR2 sequences are SGHRS and YFSETQ. The CDR3 consists of 15 residues. V was clipped by 0 bases and J by 3 bases; unmatched bases: 5.

About this clone itself: With the read ending 3 residues before the CDR3 end, the germline J gene is used to fill in that end. The V gene is TRBV13, the J gene TRBJ2-3, with unresolved D. V was pared by 2 bases and J by 2 bases, with 8 bases between. The CDR3 has 14 residues. Germline V gene lookup returns CDR1 PRHDT and CDR2 FYEKMQ (reference sequence). CDR3 DNA, as far as it was read: TGTGCCAGCAGCTTACACTACAACACAGATACG. Amino acid sequence: CASSLHYNTDT. The whole CDR3 protein is CASSLHYNTDTQYF.